These 26 T cell receptor beta chains were sequenced from one sample in a study of T cells in Graves' hyperthyroidism and ophthalmopathy. Authors of the study amplified TCR beta CDR3 regions from RNA transcripts. Using the HTBI primer set, a first-round RT-PCR was run on the TCR CDR3. TCRdb processed the multiplex PCR reads anew with MiXCR; each CDR3 protein has one entry. The sample yields hundreds of thousands of distinct CDR3 sequences, about 15% seen once. The sample consisted of blood. The receptors were gathered from a woman aged 25 to 39 with Graves' hyperthyroidism.

This clonotype has just a few counts. This chain connects TRBV20-1 to TRBJ1-4; D gene unclear. The V and J ends lost 5 bases and 8 bases respectively, with 18 bases between them. CDR1 is DFQATT, CDR2 SNEGSKA, per germline (reference sequence). CDR3 length: 14 residues. CDR3 amino acids: CSAHANGFGEKLFF. DNA for the CDR3: TGCAGTGCTCACGCAAATGGGTTTGGGGAAAAACTGTTTTTT.

This clonotype was seen a few times. V is TRBV19 and J is TRBJ1-1; TRBD1 might be the D (5 bases). Deletions cut 4 bases from V and 0 bases from J, with 15 bases between. This CDR3 has 16 amino acids. The germline V gene has CDR1 LNHDA and CDR2 SQIVND (reference sequence). The CDR3 DNA sequence: TGTGCCAGTAGTAACCCGATCGGGACGGTGAACACTGAAGCTTTCTTT. Its translation is CASSNPIGTVNTEAFF.

This clonotype was recorded many times. J is TRBJ2-7 and V is TRBV28, with 11 bases aligning to TRBD2. V dropped 3 bases and J dropped 2; count of bases not matched to a gene: 6. The CDR3 is made up of 16 amino acids. Looked up from germline, CDR1 is MDHEN and CDR2 is SYDVKM. The CDR3, as DNA: TGTGCCAGCAGTTTCTGGACTAGCGGGTTCACCTACGAGCAGTACTTC. Translation: CASSFWTSGFTYEQYF. Full variable domain (rest looked up from reference TRBV28 and TRBJ2-7): DVKVTQSSRYLVKRTGEKVFLECVQDMDHENMFWYRQDPGLGLRLIYFSYDVKMKEKGDIPEGYSVSREKKERFSLILESASTNQTSMYLCASSFWTSGFTYEQYFGPGTRLTVT.

The chain uses TRBV7-2 and TRBJ2-7; either TRBD1 or TRBD2 may fit D (5 bases each). The V gene's germline CDR1 is SGHTA and CDR2 FQGNSA. The V end was cut by 5 bases, the J end by 4 bases, with 18 bases between. The CDR3 consists of 15 residues. CDR3 sequence reads: CASSRGGQGGYEQYF. The DNA of the CDR3 is TGTGCCAGCAGCCGAGGCGGGCAGGGTGGATACGAGCAGTACTTC.

Many counts were recorded for this clonotype. V is TRBV11-1 and J is TRBJ2-3; a possible D gene is TRBD1 (7 bases). The CDR3 is 15 amino acids. Trimming cost V 3 bases and J 2 bases, with 12 bases left between them. CDR1 and CDR2 (germline): SGHAT, FQDESV (reference sequence). CDR3 amino acids: CASSLRQGLTDTQYF. The CDR3 region has the DNA TGTGCCAGCAGCTTGCGACAGGGACTCACAGATACGCAGTATTTT. Using reference TRBV11-1 and TRBJ2-3 for the parts outside the CDR3, the full variable domain is EAEVAQSPRYKITEKSQAVAFWCDPISGHATLYWYRQILGQGPELLVQFQDESVVDDSQLPKDRFSAERLKGVDSTLKIQPAELGDSAMYLCASSLRQGLTDTQYFGPGTRLTVL.

This clonotype has a count of ten or more. This chain joins TRBV24-1 and TRBJ2-1; weak D call: TRBD2 (5 bases). Germline CDR1 and CDR2: KGHDR and SFDVKD. The CDR3 covers 14 residues. Trimming removed 6 bases from V and 2 bases from J, with 10 bases in between. CDR3 sequence (DNA): TGTGCCACCAGTACGGGAACCGCCTACAATGAGCAGTTCTTC. It codes for CATSTGTAYNEQFF.

In the case of this clonotype: A junction boundary mismatches the germline segment, possibly from a read error. CDR3 amino acids: CASKGGPYSSQPQHF. The DNA for the CDR3 is TGTGCCAGCAAAGGAGGACCCTATAGCAGTCAGCCCCAGCATTTT. The chain is built from TRBV2 and TRBJ1-5; no definite D call. In germline, CDR1 is SNHLY, CDR2 FYNNEI. The CDR3 contains 15 residues.

The sample holds many counts of this clonotype. V is TRBV20-1 and J is TRBJ2-7, with D unclear. The CDR3 length is 12 residues. With 3 bases removed from V and 2 bases from J, the gap between germline ends came to 8 bases. In germline, CDR1 is DFQATT, CDR2 SNEGSKA (reference sequence). As DNA, the CDR3 is TGCAGTGCTAGGGTGGAACCCTACGAGCAGTACTTC. Its translation is CSARVEPYEQYF.

A few counts support this clonotype. This chain connects TRBV4-2 to TRBJ1-1, with D uncertain. This CDR3 spans 15 amino acids. Germline V gives CDR1 LGHNA, CDR2 YNFKEQ. The germline V and J ends were trimmed by 0 bases and 3 bases, with 11 bases remaining between them. The CDR3 loop is CASSQDPYPDTEAFF. The DNA for the CDR3 is TGTGCCAGCAGCCAAGACCCGTACCCAGACACTGAAGCTTTCTTT.

Only a few counts were recorded for this clonotype. The genes are TRBV7-3 and TRBJ2-1; 13 bases line up with TRBD2. Germline V gene data show CDR1 as SGHTA and CDR2 as FQGTGA. The CDR3 contains 16 residues. The V segment lost 4 bases and the J segment 10 bases; nucleotides outside the gene matches: 10. The CDR3 nucleotides read TGTGCCAGCAGCTCAATGACTAGCGGGAGGTCCATCGAGCAGTTCTTC. It translates to CASSSMTSGRSIEQFF. Full variable domain (outside the CDR3, taken from reference TRBV7-3 and TRBJ2-1): GAGVSQTPSNKVTEKGKYVELRCDPISGHTALYWYRQSLGQGPEFLIYFQGTGAADDSGLPNDRFFAVRPEGSVSTLKIQRTERGDSAVYLCASSSMTSGRSIEQFFGPGTRLTVL.

This clonotype was counted between two and nine times. A read error may be the cause here, since a much bigger clone is one base away. The gene calls are TRBV3-1 and TRBJ1-2, with D unclear. The CDR3 totals 11 residues. CDR1 LGHDT and CDR2 YNNKEL come from the germline V gene (reference sequence). The CDR3 sequence: CASQDDYAYTF. As DNA, the CDR3 is TGTGCCAGCCAGGACGACTATGCCTACACCTTC.

This clonotype was counted a few times. The chain couples TRBV9 to TRBJ2-2; D possibly corresponds to TRBD2 (5 bases). Germline V gives CDR1 SGDLS, CDR2 YYNGEE. This CDR3 comprises 15 residues. V was cut by 0 bases and J by 14 bases, with 20 bases left in between. The DNA of the CDR3 is TGTGCCAGCAGCGTAGGCCTACCAGGAGAACGGGGACTGTTTTTT. This gives the protein CASSVGLPGERGLFF.

This clonotype was observed many times. This chain links TRBV5-1 with TRBJ2-3; D gene ambiguous. V lost 6 bases, J lost 4 bases, and 12 bases lay in between. Germline V gives CDR1 SGHRS, CDR2 YFSETQ. The CDR3 runs 13 residues. This CDR3 is CASIGESADTQYF. CDR3 nucleotides: TGCGCCAGCATAGGAGAGTCGGCAGATACGCAGTATTTT.

This clonotype was observed a few times. This chain uses TRBV7-9 with TRBJ1-6; 7 positions match TRBD1. Germline V gene data show CDR1 as SEHNR and CDR2 as FQNEAQ (reference sequence). This CDR3 comprises 15 residues. V lost 0 bases to trimming and J lost 7 bases; unmatched junction nucleotides: 3. DNA of the CDR3: TGTGCCAGCAGCTTAGCGGGACAGCAGAATTCACCCCTCCACTTT. The encoded protein is CASSLAGQQNSPLHF. The full variable domain, its missing parts supplied by reference TRBV7-9 and TRBJ1-6, is DTGVSQNPRHKITKRGQNVTFRCDPISEHNRLYWYRQTLGQGPEFLTYFQNEAQLEKSRLLSDRFSAERPKGSFSTLEIQRTEQGDSAMYLCASSLAGQQNSPLHFGNGTRLTVT.

This clonotype was recorded at least ten times. V usage is TRBV6-2 or TRBV6-3 and J usage is TRBJ2-1, with D perhaps TRBD1 or TRBD2 (5 bases each). V shed 7 bases and J shed 0 bases, with 13 bases lying between them. Germline V gene data show CDR1 as MNHEY and CDR2 as SVGEGT. The CDR3 is made up of 15 amino acids. The CDR3 here is CASTPGRNSYNEQFF. The CDR3 DNA is TGTGCCAGCACACCGGGACGTAACTCCTACAATGAGCAGTTCTTC.

This clonotype was seen a handful of times. The rearrangement joins TRBV30 to TRBJ2-3; D is possibly TRBD2 (7 bases). Germline loops: CDR1 GTSNPN, CDR2 SVGIG (reference sequence). The CDR3 sequence is 15 residues long. The ends were cut back, 4 bases at V and 5 bases at J, with 19 bases in the middle. The CDR3 coding sequence is TGTGCCTGGACTTATAAGGGAGGGGGAAGAGATACGCAGTATTTT. Translating gives CAWTYKGGGRDTQYF.

The J gene is TRBJ1-1, the V gene TRBV29-1, with 9 bases that match TRBD1. The CDR3 loop spans 15 amino acids. The V segment lost 1 base and the J segment 6 bases; nucleotides outside the gene matches: 9. From germline, CDR1 is SQVTM and CDR2 ANQGSEA. The CDR3 protein is CSVEGTRDRVSEAFF. CDR3 bases: TGCAGCGTTGAAGGTACCCGGGACAGGGTTTCTGAAGCTTTCTTT.

This clonotype was recorded at least ten times. V and J are TRBV12-3 or TRBV12-4 and TRBJ2-5; either TRBD1 or TRBD2 may supply D (5 bases each). Trimming removed 4 bases at V and 0 bases at J, with 6 bases between. The CDR3 has 13 amino acids. CDR3 in amino acids: CASSWGYQETQYF. The CDR3 DNA reads TGTGCCAGCAGTTGGGGGTACCAAGAGACCCAGTACTTC.

This clonotype was recorded many times. V gene TRBV20-1 combines with J gene TRBJ2-7, with D possibly matching TRBD1 (6 bases). Germline V gives CDR1 DFQATT, CDR2 SNEGSKA (reference sequence). Trimming cost V 7 bases and J 5 bases, with 12 bases left between them. This CDR3 has 11 residues. CDR3 bases: TGCAGTGGTTCAGGGGCCAACGAGCAGTACTTC. Encoded protein: CSGSGANEQYF.

This clonotype was detected only once. Since a much larger clone is just one base distant, this may be a read error. The rearrangement joins TRBV3-1 to TRBJ2-7, with D perhaps TRBD2 (5 bases). The V gene's germline CDR1 is LGHDT and CDR2 YNNKEL (reference sequence). The CDR3 is 14 residues long. Here the CDR3 reads CTSSRGSSFYEQYF. CDR3 DNA: TGTACCAGCAGCCGAGGGAGCAGTTTCTACGAGCAGTACTTC.

This clonotype was observed at least ten times. In DNA form, the CDR3 reads TGTGCCTGGACTGGCAGCATGAACACTGAAGCTTTCTTT. Its translation: CAWTGSMNTEAFF. This chain links TRBV30 with TRBJ1-1; no clear D gene. V lost 4 bases and J lost 0, with 9 bases in between. Per the germline V gene, CDR1 is GTSNPN and CDR2 is SVGIG (reference sequence). There are 13 residues in the CDR3.

In this sample, this clonotype turned up many times. The CDR3: CASSQEDTGELFF. The CDR3 DNA sequence: TGTGCCAGCAGCCAAGAGGACACCGGGGAGCTGTTTTTT. The chain combines TRBV3-1 with TRBJ2-2, with unresolved D. The V gene's germline CDR1 is LGHDT and CDR2 YNNKEL (reference sequence). V lost 0 bases, J lost 3 bases, and 2 bases lay in between. The CDR3 loop spans 13 amino acids.

This clonotype has ten or more counts. The genes are TRBV24-1 and TRBJ2-1; D is unclear. Deletions cut 3 bases from V and 0 bases from J, with 8 bases between. The CDR3 runs 15 residues. Germline V gives CDR1 KGHDR, CDR2 SFDVKD. The CDR3 DNA sequence: TGTGCCACCAGTGATGTGGGTGGCTCCTACAATGAGCAGTTCTTC. Amino acids: CATSDVGGSYNEQFF.

The CDR3: CASSYPTGSTDTQYF. DNA for the CDR3: TGTGCCAGCAGTTACCCGACAGGAAGCACAGATACGCAGTATTTT. The chain is built from TRBV6-6 and TRBJ2-3; maybe TRBD1 (6 bases). From germline, CDR1 is MNHNY and CDR2 SVGAGI (reference sequence). The CDR3 extends over 15 amino acids. V lost 2 bases and J 0 bases, leaving 9 bases between the germline ends.

This clonotype was detected ten times or more. The genes are TRBV29-1 and TRBJ2-3; 10 positions agree with TRBD2. The CDR3 totals 15 residues. After removal of 4 bases from V and 5 bases from J, the junction contained 9 bases not matched to a gene. CDR1 SQVTM and CDR2 ANQGSEA come from the germline V gene. The CDR3 protein is CSVVRLAGEVDTQYF. In nucleotides, the CDR3 is TGCAGCGTTGTGCGCCTAGCGGGAGAGGTAGATACGCAGTATTTT.

This clonotype was detected a few times. The rearrangement uses TRBV3-1 and TRBJ1-2; D remains unclear. Germline V gene lookup returns CDR1 LGHDT and CDR2 YNNKEL (reference sequence). V lost 0 bases and J 6 bases, leaving 11 bases between the germline ends. The CDR3 spans 14 residues. This CDR3 reads CASSQDTGWHGYTF. CDR3 DNA sequence: TGTGCCAGCAGCCAAGATACGGGTTGGCATGGCTACACCTTC.